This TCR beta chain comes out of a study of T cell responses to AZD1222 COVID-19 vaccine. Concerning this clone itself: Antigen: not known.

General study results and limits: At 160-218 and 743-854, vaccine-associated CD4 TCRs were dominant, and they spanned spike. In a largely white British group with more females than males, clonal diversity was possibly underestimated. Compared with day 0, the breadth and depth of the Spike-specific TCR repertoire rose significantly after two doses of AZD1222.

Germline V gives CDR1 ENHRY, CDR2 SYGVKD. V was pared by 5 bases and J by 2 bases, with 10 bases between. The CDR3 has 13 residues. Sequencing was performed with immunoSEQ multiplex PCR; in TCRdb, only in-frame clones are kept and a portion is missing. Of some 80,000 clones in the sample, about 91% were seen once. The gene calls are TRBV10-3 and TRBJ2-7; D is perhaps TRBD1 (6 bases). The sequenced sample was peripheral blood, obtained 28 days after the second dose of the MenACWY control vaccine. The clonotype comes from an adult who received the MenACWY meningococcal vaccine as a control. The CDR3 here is CAISTGFTYEQYF. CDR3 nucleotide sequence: TGTGCCATCAGTACAGGGTTTACCTACGAGCAGTACTTC.